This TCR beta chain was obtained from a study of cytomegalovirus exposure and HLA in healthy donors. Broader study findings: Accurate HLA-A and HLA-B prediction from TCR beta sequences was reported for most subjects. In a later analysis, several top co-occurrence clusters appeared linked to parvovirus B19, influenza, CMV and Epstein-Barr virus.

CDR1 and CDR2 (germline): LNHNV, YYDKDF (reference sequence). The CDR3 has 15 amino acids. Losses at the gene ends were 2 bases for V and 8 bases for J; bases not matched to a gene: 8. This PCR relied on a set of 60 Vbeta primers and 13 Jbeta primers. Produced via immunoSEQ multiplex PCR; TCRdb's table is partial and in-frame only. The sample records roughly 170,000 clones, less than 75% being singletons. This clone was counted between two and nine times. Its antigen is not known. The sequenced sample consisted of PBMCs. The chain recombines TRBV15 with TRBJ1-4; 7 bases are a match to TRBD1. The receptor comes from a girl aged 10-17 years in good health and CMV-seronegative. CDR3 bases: TGTGCCACCAGCAGACGACGGACAGGAGGCGAAAAACTGTTTTTT. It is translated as CATSRRRTGGEKLFF.